This TCR beta chain is drawn from a study of shared clonotypes between healthy human individuals (dated by TCRdb to 2019 to 2021). The study in broad terms: The cohort comprised two women and three men aged 18 to 49 years. To estimate repertoire size and how much clonotypes are shared between individuals, the study performed deep sequencing of blood TCR repertoires from a few healthy adults. To increase sequencing depth and limit assay-specific biases, TCR repertoire library preparation and sequencing were carried out by different laboratories using diverse techniques. Leukapheresis yielded between about 0.85 and 10 billion PBMCs per donor. What the authors observed across the whole study: The small number of donors limited the genetic and exposure-history diversity represented. Pairwise subsampling indicated that sequencing depth was expected to affect the degree of clonotype sharing among donors. Sampling was limited to blood, and TCR repertoires in tissue likely differ from TCR repertoires in blood.

Using the deep immunoSEQ assay, multiplex PCR amplified TCR CDR3 regions from genomic DNA. For each cell subset, the extracted genomic DNA was distributed evenly across all wells of several immunoSEQ 96-well plates, and each plate served as one replicate. For unsorted PBMC, each replicate PCR was loaded with about 270 ng genomic DNA, equivalent to some 27,000 T cell genomes. Genomic DNA from unsorted PBMC was sequenced over ten immunoSEQ deep assay plates. Purified libraries were quantified with a Qubit 3.0 fluorometer, sized on a Bioanalyzer 2100, and re-quantified with the KAPA Library Quantification kit. Each immunoSEQ 96-well plate was sequenced on its own single-read 150-cycle Illumina NextSeq 550 flow cell. Turning to the authors' computational methods: Because the immunoSEQ output held only junctional sequences and lacked quality scores, the filtering could not match the filtering applied to full-length reads. Sequences were annotated with PyIR, a Python wrapper for IgBLAST v1.9, using IMGT germline references to assign V/J genes and CDR3. Any read was removed if the V/J assignment was weak (E-value above 1e-6), the CDR3 was missing, or the read contained stop codons, out-of-frame junctions, or ambiguous translated residues. A V3J clonotype was defined by an identical inferred V gene, J gene, and CDR3 amino acid sequence. Percentage overlap between repertoires was computed as shared unique clonotypes divided by the size of the smaller repertoire. RTK rarefaction, the Chao1 estimator, and Recon v2.1 estimates of unobserved clonotypes were used to assess repertoire richness. The immuneACCESS repertoire file appears here via TCRdb, limited to in-frame rearrangements. These files lack a portion of the clones; in checked studies, under half of the deficit traces to unresolved V genes, and the cause of the others is not known. Clone size and the V and J calls come from that table; the DNA yielded D and trimming. This sample holds 400,000 to 500,000 clones; 70% to 80% were observed only once. The biggest ten clones account for approximately 12% of the sample.

The donors were healthy, HIV-negative adults with no recently reported acute infections or vaccinations. Every donor was a Caucasian adult residing in Nashville, Tennessee, USA. For unsorted samples, 100 million or so PBMCs were counted, and genomic DNA was extracted using the QIAamp DNA Blood Mini kit. Blood was collected by leukapheresis, and PBMCs were isolated by Ficoll-Histopaque density gradient centrifugation and then cryopreserved in liquid nitrogen vapor phase. In its sample, this clone was seen many times. The antigen it binds to is not known. No quality values exist for individual bases; no much larger clone is one base distant. The CDR1 and CDR2 encoded by the germline V gene (reference sequence) are LNHDA and SQIVND. The V end loses 2 bases and the J end loses 0 bases, and a stretch of 13 bases separates them. The CDR3, from cysteine to phenylalanine, totals 16 residues. Only the CDR3 DNA stays, 48 bases, in frame from base 1.

The rearrangement combines TRBV19 with TRBJ1-1; the D region possibly corresponds to TRBD1 (5 bases align). The sequence was obtained from a woman in her 40s in good health. Some clones in this sample may be carry-over from other donors' samples. What was sequenced was PBMCs. The CDR3 corresponds to CASSIRAGGVNTEAFF. The DNA is TGTGCCAGTAGTATAAGGGCCGGGGGGGTGAACACTGAAGCTTTCTTT.